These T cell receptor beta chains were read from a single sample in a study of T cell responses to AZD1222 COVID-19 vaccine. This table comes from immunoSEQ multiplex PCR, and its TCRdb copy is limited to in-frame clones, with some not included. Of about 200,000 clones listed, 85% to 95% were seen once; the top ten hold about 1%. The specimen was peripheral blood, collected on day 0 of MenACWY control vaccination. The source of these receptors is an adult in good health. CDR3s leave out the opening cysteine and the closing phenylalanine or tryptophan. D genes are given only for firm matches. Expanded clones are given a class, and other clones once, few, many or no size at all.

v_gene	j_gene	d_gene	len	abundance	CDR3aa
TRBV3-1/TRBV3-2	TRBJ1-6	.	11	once	ASSQGGDSPLH
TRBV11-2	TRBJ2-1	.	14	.	ASSLSSWGRFNEQF
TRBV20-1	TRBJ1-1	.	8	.	SAGDTEAF
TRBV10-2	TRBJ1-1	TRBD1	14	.	ASSDPSDRANTEAF
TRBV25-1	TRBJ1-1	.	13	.	ASTQTGVMNTEAF
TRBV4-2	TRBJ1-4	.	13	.	ASSQDRQPNEKLF
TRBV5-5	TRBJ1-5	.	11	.	ASSWQPGPGEH
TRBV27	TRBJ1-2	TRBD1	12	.	ASSFIGGGYGYT
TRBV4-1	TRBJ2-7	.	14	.	ASSQDDGGLSYEQY
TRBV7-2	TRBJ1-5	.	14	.	ASSSSLGGGNQPQH
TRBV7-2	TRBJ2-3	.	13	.	ASSFQGHSTDTQY
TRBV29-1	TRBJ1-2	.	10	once	SALWGDHGYT
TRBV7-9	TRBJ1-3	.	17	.	ASSLAGTSLRPTGNTIY
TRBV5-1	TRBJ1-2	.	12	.	ASRSQAGRYGYT
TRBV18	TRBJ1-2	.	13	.	ASSLAAGANYGYT
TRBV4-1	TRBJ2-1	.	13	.	ASSQRGTGGAEQF
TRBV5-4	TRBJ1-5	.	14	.	ASSSSPGQGNQPQH
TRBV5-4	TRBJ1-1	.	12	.	ASRELLTDTEAF
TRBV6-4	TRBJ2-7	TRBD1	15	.	ASSDSVWTGITYEQY
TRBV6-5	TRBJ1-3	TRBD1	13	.	ASSPWRGQGNTIY
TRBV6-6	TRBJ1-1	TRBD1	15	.	ASSPIRDRGGNTEAF
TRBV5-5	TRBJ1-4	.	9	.	ASSLNEKLF
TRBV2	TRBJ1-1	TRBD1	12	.	ASSKGQGNTEAF
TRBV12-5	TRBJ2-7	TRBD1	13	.	ASARSGDSSYEQY
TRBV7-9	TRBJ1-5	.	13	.	ASSLVGRSNQPQH
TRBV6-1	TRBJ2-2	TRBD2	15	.	ASSDPAGGPNTGELF
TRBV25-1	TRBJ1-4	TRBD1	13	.	ASSGFRGKYEKLF
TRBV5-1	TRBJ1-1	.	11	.	ASRAEGLPEAF
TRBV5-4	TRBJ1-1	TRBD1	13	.	ASSPSQGRDTEAF
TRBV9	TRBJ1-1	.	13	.	ASSVEGTGKTEAF
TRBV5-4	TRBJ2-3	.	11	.	ATTNGMADTQY
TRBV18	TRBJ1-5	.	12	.	ASSPAYSNQPQH
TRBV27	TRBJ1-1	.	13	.	ASSMKGGVNTEAF
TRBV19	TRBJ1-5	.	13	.	ASSFTGPSNQPQH
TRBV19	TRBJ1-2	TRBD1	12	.	ASTLGQIHYGYT
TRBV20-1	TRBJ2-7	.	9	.	SAGASYEQY
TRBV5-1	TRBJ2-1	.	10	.	ASSLMTAEQF
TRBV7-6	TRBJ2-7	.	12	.	ASSLLQGNYEQY
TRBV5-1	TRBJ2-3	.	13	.	ASSVAGGGPDTQY
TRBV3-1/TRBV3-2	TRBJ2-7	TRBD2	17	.	ASSPSPLAGALVRREQY
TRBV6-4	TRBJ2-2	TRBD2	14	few	ASSDGLAGNTGELF
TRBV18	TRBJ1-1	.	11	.	ASSPRTDTEAF
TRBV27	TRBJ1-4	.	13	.	ASRAKGATNEKLF
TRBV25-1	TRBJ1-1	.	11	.	ASSEGENGEAF
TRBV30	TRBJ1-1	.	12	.	AWGTGPPNTEAF
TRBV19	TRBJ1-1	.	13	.	ASRPRERLNTEAF
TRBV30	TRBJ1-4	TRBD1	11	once	AWSQGANEKLF